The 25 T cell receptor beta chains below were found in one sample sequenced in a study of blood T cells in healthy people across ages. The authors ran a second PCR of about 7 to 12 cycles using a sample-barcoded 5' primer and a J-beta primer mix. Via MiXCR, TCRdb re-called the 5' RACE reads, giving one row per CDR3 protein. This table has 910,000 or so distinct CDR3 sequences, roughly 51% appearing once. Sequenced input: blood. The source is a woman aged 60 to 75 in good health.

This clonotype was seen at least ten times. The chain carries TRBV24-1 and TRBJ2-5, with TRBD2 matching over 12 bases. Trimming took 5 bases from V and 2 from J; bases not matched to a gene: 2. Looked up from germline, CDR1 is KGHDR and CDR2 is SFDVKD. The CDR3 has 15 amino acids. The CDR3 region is CATSGTSGVQETQYF. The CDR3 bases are TGTGCCACCAGTGGGACTAGCGGGGTTCAAGAGACCCAGTACTTC.

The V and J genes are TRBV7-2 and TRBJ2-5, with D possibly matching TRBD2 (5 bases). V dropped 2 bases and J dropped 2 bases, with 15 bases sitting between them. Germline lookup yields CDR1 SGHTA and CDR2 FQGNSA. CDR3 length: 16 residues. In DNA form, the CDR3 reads TGTGCCAGCAGCTTAACCCGGGCTAGCCCACAAGAGACCCAGTACTTC. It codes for CASSLTRASPQETQYF.

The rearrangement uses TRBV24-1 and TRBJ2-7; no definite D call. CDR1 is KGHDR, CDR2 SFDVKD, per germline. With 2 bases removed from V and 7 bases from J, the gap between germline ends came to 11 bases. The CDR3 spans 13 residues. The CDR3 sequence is CATSDWGQSEQYF. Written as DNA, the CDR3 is TGTGCCACCAGTGATTGGGGTCAGAGTGAGCAGTACTTC.

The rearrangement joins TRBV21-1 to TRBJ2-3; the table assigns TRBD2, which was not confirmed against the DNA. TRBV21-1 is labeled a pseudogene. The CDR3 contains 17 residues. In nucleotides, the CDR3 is TGTGCCAGCAGCAACGAGTACGGGAGGAGGGGCCCAGATACGCAGTATTTT. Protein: CASSNEYGRRGPDTQYF.

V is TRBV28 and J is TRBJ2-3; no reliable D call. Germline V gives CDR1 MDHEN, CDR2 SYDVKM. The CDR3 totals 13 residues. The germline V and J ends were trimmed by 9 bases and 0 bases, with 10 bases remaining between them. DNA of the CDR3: TGTGCCAGTCTACTTGGGAGCACAGATACGCAGTATTTT. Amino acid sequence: CASLLGSTDTQYF.

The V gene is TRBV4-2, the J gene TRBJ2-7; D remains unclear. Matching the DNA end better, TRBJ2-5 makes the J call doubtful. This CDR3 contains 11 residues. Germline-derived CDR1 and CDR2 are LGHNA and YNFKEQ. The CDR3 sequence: CASSLVVTQYF. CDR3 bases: TGTGCCAGCAGCCTTGTTGTGACCCAGTACTTC.

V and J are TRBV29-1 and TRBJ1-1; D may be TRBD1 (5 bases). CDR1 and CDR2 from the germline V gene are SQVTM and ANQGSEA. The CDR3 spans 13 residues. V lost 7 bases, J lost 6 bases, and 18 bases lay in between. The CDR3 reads CSAPGQGRAEAFF. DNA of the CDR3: TGCAGCGCTCCTGGGCAGGGTCGGGCTGAAGCTTTCTTT.

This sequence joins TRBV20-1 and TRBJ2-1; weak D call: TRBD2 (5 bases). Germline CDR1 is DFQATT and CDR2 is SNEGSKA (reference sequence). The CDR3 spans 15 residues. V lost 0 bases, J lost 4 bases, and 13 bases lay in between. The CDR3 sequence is CSARDGGGVYNEQFF. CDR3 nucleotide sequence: TGCAGTGCTAGAGACGGTGGAGGTGTTTACAATGAGCAGTTCTTC.

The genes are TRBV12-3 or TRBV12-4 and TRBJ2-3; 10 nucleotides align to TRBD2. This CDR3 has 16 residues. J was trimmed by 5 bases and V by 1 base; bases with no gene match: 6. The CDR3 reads CASSLVLAGVGDTQYF. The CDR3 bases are TGTGCCAGCAGTTTAGTCCTAGCGGGAGTAGGAGATACGCAGTATTTT.

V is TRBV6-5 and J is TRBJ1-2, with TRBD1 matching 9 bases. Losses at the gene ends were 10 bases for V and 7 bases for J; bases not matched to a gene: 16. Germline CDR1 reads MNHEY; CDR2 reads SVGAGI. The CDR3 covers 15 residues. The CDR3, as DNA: TGTGCCACCCAACTTTTAACCGGGACAGGGAGTGGCTACACCTTC. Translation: CATQLLTGTGSGYTF.

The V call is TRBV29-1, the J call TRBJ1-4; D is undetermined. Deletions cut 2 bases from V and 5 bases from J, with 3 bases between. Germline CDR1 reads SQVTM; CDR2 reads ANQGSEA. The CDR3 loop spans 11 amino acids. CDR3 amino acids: CSVELNEKLFF. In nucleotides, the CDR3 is TGCAGCGTTGAACTGAATGAAAAACTGTTTTTT. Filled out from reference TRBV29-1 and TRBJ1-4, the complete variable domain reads SAVISQKPSRDICQRGTSLTIQCQVDSQVTMMFWYRQQPGQSLTLIATANQGSEATYESGFVIDKFPISRPNLTFSTLTVSNMSPEDSSIYLCSVELNEKLFFGSGTQLSVL.

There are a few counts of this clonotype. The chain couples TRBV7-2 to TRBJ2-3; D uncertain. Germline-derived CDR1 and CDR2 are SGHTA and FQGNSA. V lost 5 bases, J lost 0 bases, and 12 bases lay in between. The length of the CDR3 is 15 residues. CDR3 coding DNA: TGTGCCAGCAGCCCGAGTAGTACTAGCACAGATACGCAGTATTTT. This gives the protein CASSPSSTSTDTQYF.

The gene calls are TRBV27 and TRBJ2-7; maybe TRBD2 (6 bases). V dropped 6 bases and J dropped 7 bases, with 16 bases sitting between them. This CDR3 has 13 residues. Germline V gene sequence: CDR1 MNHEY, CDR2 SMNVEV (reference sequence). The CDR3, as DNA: TGTGCCAGCAGCCTCGGACTACCCCTAGAGCAGTACTTC. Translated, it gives CASSLGLPLEQYF.

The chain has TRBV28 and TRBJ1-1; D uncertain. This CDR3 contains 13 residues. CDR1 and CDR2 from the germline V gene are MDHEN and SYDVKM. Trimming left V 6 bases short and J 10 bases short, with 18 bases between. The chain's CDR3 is CASSSPGAFLAFF. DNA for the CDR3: TGTGCCAGCAGCTCTCCGGGAGCCTTTTTAGCTTTCTTT. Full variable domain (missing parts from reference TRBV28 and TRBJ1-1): DVKVTQSSRYLVKRTGEKVFLECVQDMDHENMFWYRQDPGLGLRLIYFSYDVKMKEKGDIPEGYSVSREKKERFSLILESASTNQTSMYLCASSSPGAFLAFFGQGTRLTVV.

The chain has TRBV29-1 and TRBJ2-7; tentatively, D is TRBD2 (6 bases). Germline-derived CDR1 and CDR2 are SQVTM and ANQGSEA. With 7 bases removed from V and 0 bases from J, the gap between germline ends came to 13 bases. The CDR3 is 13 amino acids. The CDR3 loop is CSGLGRDSYEQYF. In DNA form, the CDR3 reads TGCAGCGGGCTGGGGCGGGACTCCTACGAGCAGTACTTC.

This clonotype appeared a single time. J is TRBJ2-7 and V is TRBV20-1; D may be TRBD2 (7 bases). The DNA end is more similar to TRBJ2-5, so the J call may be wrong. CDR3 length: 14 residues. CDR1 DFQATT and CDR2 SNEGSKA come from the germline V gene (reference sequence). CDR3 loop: CSASYRGARKTQYF. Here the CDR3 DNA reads TGCAGTGCTTCGTACCGGGGGGCGCGGAAGACCCAGTACTTC.

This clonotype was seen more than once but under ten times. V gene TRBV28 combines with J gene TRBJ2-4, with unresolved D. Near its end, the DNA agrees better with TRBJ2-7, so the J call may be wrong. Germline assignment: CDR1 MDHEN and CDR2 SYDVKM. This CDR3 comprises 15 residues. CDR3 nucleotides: TGTGCCAGCAGTTTGGTTCGCCCAGCCCCCTACGAGCAGTACTTC. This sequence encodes CASSLVRPAPYEQYF.

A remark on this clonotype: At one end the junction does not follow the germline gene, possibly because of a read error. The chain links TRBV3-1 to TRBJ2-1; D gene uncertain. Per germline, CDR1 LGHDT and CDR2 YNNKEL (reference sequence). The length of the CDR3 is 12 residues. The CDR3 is CASSSPSNEQFF. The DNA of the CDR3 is TGTGCCAGCAGCTCCCCCTCCAATGAGCAGTTCTTT.

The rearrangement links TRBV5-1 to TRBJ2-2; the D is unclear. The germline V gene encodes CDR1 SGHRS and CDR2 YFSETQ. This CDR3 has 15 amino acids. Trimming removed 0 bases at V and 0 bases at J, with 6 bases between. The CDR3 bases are TGCGCCAGCAGCTTGGAATTCGCGAACACCGGGGAGCTGTTTTTT. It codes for CASSLEFANTGELFF.

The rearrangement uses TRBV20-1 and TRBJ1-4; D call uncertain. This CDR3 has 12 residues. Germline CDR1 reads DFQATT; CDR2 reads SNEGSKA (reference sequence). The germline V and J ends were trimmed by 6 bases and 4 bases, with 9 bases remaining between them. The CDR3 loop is CSAELRNEKLFF. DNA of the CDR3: TGCAGTGCGGAGCTGCGTAATGAAAAACTGTTTTTT.

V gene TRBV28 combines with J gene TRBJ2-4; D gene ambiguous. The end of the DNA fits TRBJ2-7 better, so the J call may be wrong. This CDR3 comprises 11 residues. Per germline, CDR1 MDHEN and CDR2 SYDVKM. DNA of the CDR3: TGTGCCAGTTTTAGGGCGAACGAGCAGTACTTC. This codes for CASFRANEQYF.

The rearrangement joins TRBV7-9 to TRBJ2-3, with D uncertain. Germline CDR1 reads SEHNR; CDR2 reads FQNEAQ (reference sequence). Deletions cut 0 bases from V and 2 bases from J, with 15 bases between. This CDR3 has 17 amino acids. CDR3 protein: CASSLAGYELITDTQYF. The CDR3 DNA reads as TGTGCCAGCAGCTTAGCGGGGTATGAGTTAATCACAGATACGCAGTATTTT.

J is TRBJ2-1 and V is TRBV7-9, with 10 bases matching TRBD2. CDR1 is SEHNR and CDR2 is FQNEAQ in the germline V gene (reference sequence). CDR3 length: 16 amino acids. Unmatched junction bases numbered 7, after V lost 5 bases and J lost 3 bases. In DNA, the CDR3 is TGTGCCAGCAGCCCGAGGACTAGCGGTTACTACAATGAGCAGTTCTTC. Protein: CASSPRTSGYYNEQFF.

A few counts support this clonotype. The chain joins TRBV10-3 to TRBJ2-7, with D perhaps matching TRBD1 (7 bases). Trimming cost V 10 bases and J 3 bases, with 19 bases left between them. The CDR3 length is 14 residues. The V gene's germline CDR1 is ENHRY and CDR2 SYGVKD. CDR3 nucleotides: TGTGCCACCCGAGCCCAGGGGGGCCTCTACGAGCAGTACTTC. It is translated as CATRAQGGLYEQYF.

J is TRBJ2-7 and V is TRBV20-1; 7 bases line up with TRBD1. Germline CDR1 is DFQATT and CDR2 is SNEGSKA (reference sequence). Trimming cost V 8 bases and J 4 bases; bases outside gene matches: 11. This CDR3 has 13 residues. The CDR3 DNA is TGCAGTCCGCCGGGACAGAAACCTTACGAGCAGTACTTC. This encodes CSPPGQKPYEQYF.